This passage covers 2 T cell receptor beta chains from one sample sequenced in a study of T cell clonality in common variable immunodeficiency. The protocol was immunoSEQ multiplex PCR, while the TCRdb copy is restricted to in-frame clones and leaves out a portion. This sample carries roughly 6,800 clones and no singletons, and roughly 22% goes to the top ten. Antigen specificity for these receptors is unknown. The study, taken as a whole, reports: Reportedly, TCR beta sequences from common variable immunodeficiency showed fewer deletions and N-nucleotide insertions.

Specimen: peripheral blood mononuclear cells. The receptors originated from a human donor with common variable immunodeficiency.

With respect to this clone: The read terminates 3 residues before the CDR3 end, so the remaining end is supplied by the germline J gene. The chain couples TRBV20-1 to TRBJ1-1; D possibly corresponds to TRBD1 (5 bases). Germline-derived CDR1 and CDR2 are DFQATT and SNEGSKA (reference sequence). V was shortened by 5 bases and J by 1 base, with 14 bases between the two germline ends. This CDR3 is 14 amino acids long. The sequenced CDR3 bases are TGCAGTGCTTACCGCAGGGATACGAACACTGAA. Its translation: CSAYRRDTNTE. The full CDR3 sequence reads CSAYRRDTNTEAFF.

Points on this clone: The read ends 3 residues shy of where the CDR3 ends; the end is completed using the germline J gene. The rearrangement links TRBV7-9 to TRBJ1-1; D is perhaps TRBD1 (5 bases). Germline lookup yields CDR1 SEHNR and CDR2 FQNEAQ (reference sequence). This CDR3 region has 15 residues. Trimming took off 1 base at V and 1 base at J, with 10 bases between the two ends. CDR3 DNA, as far as it was read: TGTGCCAGCAGCTTAGGAACAGGAAAGAACACTGAA. Protein: CASSLGTGKNTE. The whole CDR3 sequence is CASSLGTGKNTEAFF.